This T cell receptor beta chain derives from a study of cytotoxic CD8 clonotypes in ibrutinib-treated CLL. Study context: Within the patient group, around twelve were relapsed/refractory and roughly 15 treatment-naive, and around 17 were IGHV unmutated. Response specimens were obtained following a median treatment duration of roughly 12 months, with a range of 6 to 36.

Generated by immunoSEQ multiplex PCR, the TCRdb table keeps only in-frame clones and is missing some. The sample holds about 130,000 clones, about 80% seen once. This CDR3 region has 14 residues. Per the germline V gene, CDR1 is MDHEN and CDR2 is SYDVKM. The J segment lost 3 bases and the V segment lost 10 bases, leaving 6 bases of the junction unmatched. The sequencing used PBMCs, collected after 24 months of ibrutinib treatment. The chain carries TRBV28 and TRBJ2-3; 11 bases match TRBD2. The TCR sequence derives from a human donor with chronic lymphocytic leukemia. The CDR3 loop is CAIAGGPGTDTQYF. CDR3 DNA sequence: TGTGCCATAGCGGGAGGGCCGGGTACAGATACGCAGTATTTT.